The 32 T cell receptor beta chains given below trace back to one sample, sequenced in a study of cytomegalovirus exposure and HLA in healthy donors. Researchers ran the PCR with 60 Vbeta and 13 Jbeta primers. Generated by immunoSEQ multiplex PCR, the TCRdb table keeps only in-frame clones and is missing some. Of around 200,000 clones listed, 70% to 85% were seen once; the top ten hold 3.7%. Input material: PBMCs. The receptors shown here come from a woman in her fifties or sixties in good health and CMV-seropositive.

The J gene is TRBJ2-4, the V gene TRBV30; D gene uncertain. V lost 1 base to trimming and J lost 12 bases, with 10 bases between them. The germline V gene has CDR1 GTSNPN and CDR2 SVGIG (reference sequence). CDR3 size: 11 residues. DNA of the CDR3: TGTGCCTGGAGTGCCGAGTACCGTCAGTACTTC. Its translation: CAWSAEYRQYF.

In its sample, this clone was seen a few times. V is TRBV30 and J is TRBJ2-2; maybe TRBD1 (6 bases). The V and J ends lost 2 bases and 7 bases respectively, with 8 bases between them. Germline V gives CDR1 GTSNPN, CDR2 SVGIG (reference sequence). The CDR3 contains 12 residues. This CDR3 is CAWSTGFGELFF. The CDR3 DNA reads TGTGCCTGGAGTACAGGGTTCGGGGAGCTGTTTTTT. Filled out from reference TRBV30 and TRBJ2-2, the complete variable domain reads SQTIHQWPATLVQPVGSPLSLECTVEGTSNPNLYWYRQAAGRGLQLLFYSVGIGQISSEVPQNLSASRPQDRQFILSSKKLLLSDSGFYLCAWSTGFGELFFGEGSRLTVL.

The chain uses TRBV2 and TRBJ2-2, with 8 bases aligning to TRBD1. V trimming: 8 bases; J trimming: 2 bases; junction bases outside the gene matches: 10. Looked up from germline, CDR1 is SNHLY and CDR2 is FYNNEI. The CDR3 contains 16 residues. As DNA, the CDR3 is TGTGCCAGCTTTCAGGGGGCGAGAAGAAACACCGGGGAGCTGTTTTTT. This translates into CASFQGARRNTGELFF. Filled out from reference TRBV2 and TRBJ2-2, the complete variable domain reads EPEVTQTPSHQVTQMGQEVILRCVPISNHLYFYWYRQILGQKVEFLVSFYNNEISEKSEIFDDQFSVERPDGSNFTLKIRSTKLEDSAMYFCASFQGARRNTGELFFGEGSRLTVL.

This chain uses TRBV27 with TRBJ2-5; 9 bases fit TRBD2. The J call is uncertain, as TRBJ2-7 better fits the DNA end. The CDR3 loop spans 15 amino acids. Germline-derived CDR1 and CDR2 are MNHEY and SMNVEV (reference sequence). CDR3 nucleotides: TGTGCCAGCAGTTTTAGTAGCGGGAGTCACAACGAGCAGTACTTC. Translating it yields CASSFSSGSHNEQYF.

V usage is TRBV28 and J usage is TRBJ1-2, with D perhaps TRBD1 (5 bases). This CDR3 comprises 13 residues. Germline V gives CDR1 MDHEN, CDR2 SYDVKM. V lost 6 bases and J lost 8, with 16 bases in between. The CDR3, as DNA: TGTGCCAGCAGGGTCGGGGGGGGAGAGGGCTACACCTTC. Translated, it gives CASRVGGGEGYTF.

The CDR3: CATSRVGQGGNQPQHF. The CDR3 bases are TGTGCCACCAGCAGAGTTGGACAGGGCGGCAATCAGCCCCAGCATTTT. This chain uses TRBV15 with TRBJ1-5; TRBD1 aligns across 8 bases. CDR1 and CDR2 from the germline V gene are LNHNV and YYDKDF (reference sequence). V was clipped by 1 base and J by 2 bases; unmatched bases: 4. The CDR3 contains 16 residues. Combining the CDR3 with reference TRBV15 and TRBJ1-5 gives the whole variable domain DAMVIQNPRYQVTQFGKPVTLSCSQTLNHNVMYWYQQKSSQAPKLLFHYYDKDFNNEADTPDNFQSRRPNTSFCFLDIRSPGLGDTAMYLCATSRVGQGGNQPQHFGDGTRLSIL.

V usage is TRBV9 and J usage is TRBJ2-3; TRBD1 aligns across 8 bases. Germline values: CDR1 SGDLS, CDR2 YYNGEE. The V gene end was trimmed by 0 bases and the J gene end by 7 bases; junction bases not matched to a gene: 10. CDR3 length equals 16 residues. The CDR3 here is CASSVETGALRNTQYF. The CDR3 DNA sequence: TGTGCCAGCAGCGTAGAGACAGGGGCGTTACGAAATACGCAGTATTTT.

The V gene is TRBV19, the J gene TRBJ2-7; D is possibly TRBD1 (7 bases). Germline V gene sequence: CDR1 LNHDA, CDR2 SQIVND (reference sequence). V lost 4 bases, J lost 5 bases, and 15 bases lay in between. CDR3 length: 14 amino acids. The CDR3 loop reads CASSTQGGRDEQYF. In nucleotides, the CDR3 is TGTGCCAGTAGTACCCAGGGGGGAAGGGACGAGCAGTACTTC.

The CDR3 here is CASRPGHLYGYTF. The DNA for the CDR3 is TGTGCCAGCAGACCGGGACACCTCTATGGCTACACCTTC. V usage is TRBV6-4 and J usage is TRBJ1-2; D is possibly TRBD1 (6 bases). The CDR3 covers 13 residues. The V gene lost 6 bases and the J gene lost 4 bases, with 12 bases spanning the gap. Per germline, CDR1 MRHNA and CDR2 SNTAGT.

This chain joins TRBV5-1 and TRBJ2-3; unclear D gene. Trimming removed 0 bases at V and 3 bases at J, with 14 bases between. The CDR3 is 16 residues long. The germline V gene has CDR1 SGHRS and CDR2 YFSETQ. Here the CDR3 DNA reads TGCGCCAGCAGCTTGGCAGTCAACCCGGGTACAGATACGCAGTATTTT. Protein sequence: CASSLAVNPGTDTQYF.

This chain connects TRBV9 to TRBJ2-3; 8 bases are shared with TRBD2. V lost 3 bases and J lost 2; bases outside the gene matches: 8. Looked up from germline, CDR1 is SGDLS and CDR2 is YYNGEE. The CDR3 runs 16 residues. CDR3 coding DNA: TGTGCCAGCAGCGCCTACGGGGGGGCCGACACAGATACGCAGTATTTT. Its translation: CASSAYGGADTDTQYF. The full variable domain, completed using reference TRBV9 and TRBJ2-3, is DSGVTQTPKHLITATGQRVTLRCSPRSGDLSVYWYQQSLDQGLQFLIQYYNGEERAKGNILERFSAQQFPDLHSELNLSSLELGDSALYFCASSAYGGADTDTQYFGPGTRLTVL.

The V gene is TRBV29-1, the J gene TRBJ2-1; 8 nucleotides line up with TRBD2. Trimming took 8 bases from V and 9 from J; bases not matched to a gene: 12. The length of the CDR3 is 13 residues. The germline CDR1 and CDR2 sequences are SQVTM and ANQGSEA. The CDR3 reads CSTTQKAGGEQFF. DNA of the CDR3: TGCAGCACGACGCAAAAGGCGGGGGGTGAGCAGTTCTTC.

This clone was seen a single time. This chain uses TRBV7-2 with TRBJ2-7; TRBD1 matches 9 bases. Germline-derived CDR1 and CDR2 are SGHTA and FQGNSA. This CDR3 is built from 15 residues. The junction had 6 bases not matched to a gene; V was cut back by 1 base and J by 5 bases. The CDR3 DNA sequence: TGTGCCAGCAGCTTAGTCATGGGACAGGGCCACGAGCAGTACTTC. Protein sequence: CASSLVMGQGHEQYF.

The chain links TRBV5-1 to TRBJ2-2; D remains ambiguous. Germline values: CDR1 SGHRS, CDR2 YFSETQ. V lost 4 bases and J 5 bases, leaving 6 bases between the germline ends. The CDR3 runs to 12 residues. The CDR3 coding sequence is TGCGCCAGCAGCCACTTTACCGGGGAGCTGTTTTTT. It codes for CASSHFTGELFF.

A few counts support this clone. The genes are TRBV4-2 and TRBJ2-2, with D hard to call. V was pared by 2 bases and J by 7 bases, with 11 bases between. CDR3 length: 14 amino acids. Germline lookup yields CDR1 LGHNA and CDR2 YNFKEQ. The CDR3, as DNA: TGTGCCAGCAGCCAATCTTCGGTTGGCGGGGAGCTGTTTTTT. Amino acids: CASSQSSVGGELFF.

A single count supports this clone. The rearrangement links TRBV9 to TRBJ2-7, with 10 bases lining up with TRBD2. The V gene end was trimmed by 0 bases and the J gene end by 0 bases; junction bases not matched to a gene: 3. CDR3 length: 16 residues. Germline CDR1 and CDR2: SGDLS and YYNGEE. The CDR3 loop is CASSVGASGSSYEQYF. The DNA for the CDR3 is TGTGCCAGCAGCGTAGGGGCTAGCGGGAGCTCCTACGAGCAGTACTTC.

The chain links TRBV28 to TRBJ1-2; 8 bases are a match to TRBD1. This CDR3 contains 13 residues. Germline V gene sequence: CDR1 MDHEN, CDR2 SYDVKM. V shed 5 bases and J 8 bases; nucleotides not matched to a gene: 7. DNA for the CDR3: TGTGCCAGCAGTCTAGGACAGGGTCGGGGCTACACCTTC. It yields the protein CASSLGQGRGYTF.

The V gene is TRBV6-5, the J gene TRBJ1-2; 7 bases are shared with TRBD1. The trim removed 3 bases at V and 5 bases at J, leaving 6 bases unmatched. This CDR3 region has 14 residues. The germline V gene has CDR1 MNHEY and CDR2 SVGAGI. This chain's CDR3 is CASSYRGRGYGYTF. CDR3 DNA: TGTGCCAGCAGTTATAGGGGCAGGGGGTATGGCTACACCTTC.

Concerning this clone itself: At one boundary the junction diverges from the germline segment, which might be a read error. The V call is TRBV7-2, the J call TRBJ2-3; 11 bases are shared with TRBD2. Per the germline V gene, CDR1 is SGHTA and CDR2 is FQGNSA. The CDR3 contains 15 residues. CDR3 amino acids: CASSIAGGGTDTQYF. CDR3 sequence (DNA): TGTGCCAGCAGCATAGCGGGGGGGGGCACAGATACGCAGTATTTT.

The V call is TRBV19, the J call TRBJ2-5; D might be TRBD1 (5 bases). The germline V gene has CDR1 LNHDA and CDR2 SQIVND (reference sequence). The CDR3 spans 14 residues. Trimming removed 5 bases at V and 5 bases at J, with 15 bases between. CDR3 coding DNA: TGTGCCAGTAGTCCTAAGGACATGCATGAGACCCAGTACTTC. The encoded protein is CASSPKDMHETQYF.

V gene TRBV18 combines with J gene TRBJ1-4; D might be TRBD1 (6 bases). Trimming stripped 0 bases from V and 8 bases from J, with 10 bases between. This CDR3 is 14 amino acids long. Germline CDR1 is KGHSH and CDR2 is LQKENI. The CDR3 DNA is TGTGCCAGCTCACCACCGGGGGCTGTGGAAAAACTGTTTTTT. Encoded protein: CASSPPGAVEKLFF.

CDR3 loop: CASSPGQLYEQYF. CDR3 DNA sequence: TGTGCCAGCAGCCCGGGACAGCTATACGAGCAGTACTTC. This chain links TRBV7-3 with TRBJ2-7, with 7 bases aligning to TRBD1. Looked up from germline, CDR1 is SGHTA and CDR2 is FQGTGA. This CDR3 spans 13 amino acids. V gave up 5 bases and J gave up 4 bases; unmatched junction bases: 5.

The chain is built from TRBV2 and TRBJ1-5; TRBD1 might be the D (6 bases). Germline CDR1 is SNHLY and CDR2 is FYNNEI. The CDR3 sequence is 14 residues long. Trimming removed 3 bases at V and 7 bases at J, with 13 bases between. The CDR3 nucleotides are TGTGCCAGCAGTGAGGGACATTCGGTGCAGCCCCAGCATTTT. Protein product: CASSEGHSVQPQHF.

V and J are TRBV29-1 and TRBJ2-3; the D gene is possibly TRBD2 (5 bases). The V gene's germline CDR1 is SQVTM and CDR2 ANQGSEA. The CDR3 runs to 16 residues. Trimming took off 5 bases at V and 4 bases at J, with 22 bases between the two ends. CDR3 residues: CSVFGPGGEGADTQYF. CDR3 nucleotide sequence: TGCAGCGTTTTTGGGCCTGGAGGAGAAGGCGCAGATACGCAGTATTTT.

This clone was seen more than once but under ten times. The chain employs TRBV6-1 and TRBJ1-5, with D hard to call. CDR3 length: 13 amino acids. The germline gives CDR1 MNHNS, CDR2 SASEGT. V lost 10 bases and J lost 5, with 15 bases in between. CDR3 in amino acids: CATTRESYQPQHF. The DNA of the CDR3 is TGTGCCACAACTCGGGAGTCCTATCAGCCCCAGCATTTT.

CDR3: CASRLGLAGISYEQYF. The CDR3 nucleotides are TGTGCAAGTCGCTTAGGGCTAGCGGGGATCTCCTACGAGCAGTACTTC. The rearrangement uses TRBV12-2 and TRBJ2-7; TRBD2 was called by the table and not checked on the DNA. TRBV12-2 is described as a pseudogene. The CDR3 has 16 residues.

The chain uses TRBV18 and TRBJ2-3, with a possible D match to TRBD1 (5 bases). The germline V gene encodes CDR1 KGHSH and CDR2 LQKENI. V gave up 6 bases and J gave up 3 bases, with 13 bases separating them. The CDR3 spans 14 residues. The CDR3 sequence: CASSPFAGTDTQYF. CDR3 bases: TGTGCCAGCTCCCCCTTTGCAGGGACAGATACGCAGTATTTT.

The chain combines TRBV2 with TRBJ2-5, with 8 bases aligning to TRBD1. The CDR3 runs to 13 residues. The trim removed 6 bases at V and 1 base at J, leaving 1 base unmatched. CDR1 and CDR2 from the germline V gene are SNHLY and FYNNEI. CDR3 sequence (DNA): TGTGCCAGCAGCGGACAGGGCCAAGAGACCCAGTACTTC. Its translation is CASSGQGQETQYF.

This chain uses TRBV5-1 with TRBJ2-2, with D tentatively TRBD2 (6 bases). Deletions cut 2 bases from V and 5 bases from J, with 13 bases between. CDR1 SGHRS and CDR2 YFSETQ come from the germline V gene. The length of the CDR3 is 15 residues. The CDR3 spells CASSLTAGSTGELFF. The CDR3 nucleotides read TGCGCCAGCAGCTTAACGGCGGGAAGTACCGGGGAGCTGTTTTTT.

The chain has TRBV19 and TRBJ1-2; 9 nucleotides match TRBD1. This CDR3 comprises 15 residues. The J segment lost 4 bases and the V segment lost 3 bases, leaving 6 bases of the junction unmatched. The germline gives CDR1 LNHDA, CDR2 SQIVND (reference sequence). The CDR3 nucleotides are TGTGCCAGTAGTATTGTGGGACAGGGCTCCTATGGCTACACCTTC. Its protein product is CASSIVGQGSYGYTF.

The V and J genes are TRBV4-1 and TRBJ2-7, with D perhaps matching TRBD1 (5 bases). Germline V CDR1 and CDR2: MGHRA, YSYEKL. The ends were cut back, 0 bases at V and 5 bases at J, with 14 bases in the middle. The CDR3 is 15 residues long. The CDR3 loop reads CASSQDDPPGNEQYF. CDR3 DNA: TGCGCCAGCAGCCAAGACGACCCCCCAGGGAACGAGCAGTACTTC.

CDR3 protein: CASSVETGGALSGNTIYF. Written as DNA, the CDR3 is TGTGCCAGCAGCGTAGAGACAGGGGGGGCCCTCTCTGGAAACACCATATATTTT. The chain combines TRBV9 with TRBJ1-3, with 9 bases that match TRBD1. Per the germline V gene, CDR1 is SGDLS and CDR2 is YYNGEE. CDR3 length: 18 residues. J was trimmed by 0 bases and V by 0 bases; bases with no gene match: 7.